Below, 26 T cell receptor beta chains from the same sample are listed, as sequenced in a study of regulatory T cells in long-lasting Graves disease. Arm-PCR of CDR3 regions with iRepertoire HTBI primers generated TCR beta libraries. TCRdb redid the calling of the multiplex PCR reads with MiXCR, one entry per CDR3 protein. The sample has more than 400,000 distinct CDR3 sequences, around 17% seen once. Time point specified: newly diagnosed GD, antithyroid drugs for less than 3 months. Isolated PBMC RNA provided the starting material for the TCR library. These data are also associated with another study on T cells in Graves' hyperthyroidism and ophthalmopathy.

Sequenced here: peripheral blood mononuclear cells (PBMCs), sampled at new diagnosis, from a patient treated with antithyroid drugs. The receptors were gathered from a woman aged 25 to 39 with Graves disease.

The gene calls are TRBV12-3 or TRBV12-4 and TRBJ2-1, with D maybe TRBD2 (6 bases). V gave up 3 bases and J gave up 1 base, with 13 bases separating them. The CDR3 is made up of 16 amino acids. CDR3 nucleotide sequence: TGTGCCAGCAGTTTCGGGAGATCAACGTCCTACAATGAGCAGTTCTTC. Translation: CASSFGRSTSYNEQFF.

This clonotype was seen at least ten times. The rearrangement joins TRBV2 to TRBJ2-7; possibly TRBD1 for D (6 bases). The CDR3 is made up of 14 amino acids. Germline CDR1 SNHLY, CDR2 FYNNEI. V lost 7 bases, J lost 7 bases, and 20 bases lay in between. CDR3 sequence: CASNRQVDLGEQYF. The CDR3 bases are TGTGCCAGCAATAGACAGGTAGACCTGGGGGAGCAGTACTTC.

In this sample, this clonotype turned up a few times. The V and J genes are TRBV19 and TRBJ2-3; 10 positions match TRBD1. With 7 bases clipped from V and 7 bases from J, the junction kept 8 bases outside the gene matches. In germline, CDR1 is LNHDA, CDR2 SQIVND (reference sequence). CDR3 length: 14 residues. CDR3 DNA sequence: TGTGCCAGTAAGGCGACAGGGGGCGTGAATACGCAGTATTTT. Translating gives CASKATGGVNTQYF.

This clonotype was picked up many times. This chain joins TRBV7-9 and TRBJ2-1, with 11 bases aligning to TRBD2. The CDR3 loop spans 15 amino acids. V shed 5 bases, J shed 2 bases, and the junction held 2 bases outside the gene matches. Germline V lookup: CDR1 SEHNR, CDR2 FQNEAQ (reference sequence). CDR3 nucleotide sequence: TGTGCCAGCAGCGTGACTAGCGGGACCTACAATGAGCAGTTCTTC. Amino acids: CASSVTSGTYNEQFF.

The chain joins TRBV6-1 to TRBJ2-3, with 11 bases aligning to TRBD2. Trimming at V came to 8 bases and at J to 4 bases, leaving 11 bases not matched to a gene. The CDR3 is 16 amino acids. From germline, CDR1 is MNHNS and CDR2 SASEGT. The CDR3 region is CASRRFLAGGADTQYF. The CDR3 bases are TGTGCCAGCCGCCGATTTCTAGCGGGAGGAGCAGATACGCAGTATTTT.

This clonotype was counted at least ten times. The chain employs TRBV7-2 and TRBJ1-5; D ambiguous. The germline gives CDR1 SGHTA, CDR2 FQGNSA. The CDR3 totals 15 residues. Trimming cost V 0 bases and J 9 bases, with 15 bases left between them. Here the CDR3 reads CASSLALSTGVPQHF. DNA for the CDR3: TGTGCCAGCAGCTTAGCGCTCTCCACTGGGGTGCCCCAGCATTTT.

At least ten counts were recorded for this clonotype. The CDR3 DNA is TGTGCCAGCAGCCCTCCTTGGTTTGGCTCAGGCTACACCTTC. Residues: CASSPPWFGSGYTF. The chain couples TRBV7-9 to TRBJ1-2; D unclear. The V end was cut by 5 bases, the J end by 8 bases, with 18 bases between. CDR3 length equals 14 residues. In germline, CDR1 is SEHNR, CDR2 FQNEAQ (reference sequence).

This sequence joins TRBV14 and TRBJ2-1; D is undetermined. Germline V gene sequence: CDR1 SGHDN, CDR2 FVKESK. CDR3 size: 17 residues. Trimming pared 0 bases from V and 2 bases from J, leaving 14 bases between. In DNA, the CDR3 is TGTGCCAGCAGCCAAGAAGAAGGTAATGGGCCCTACAATGAGCAGTTCTTC. This codes for CASSQEEGNGPYNEQFF.

This clonotype was found many times. The chain uses TRBV3-1 and TRBJ1-4; 7 nucleotides match TRBD1. Looked up from germline, CDR1 is LGHDT and CDR2 is YNNKEL (reference sequence). The J segment lost 5 bases and the V segment lost 0 bases, leaving 6 bases of the junction unmatched. The CDR3 contains 16 residues. CDR3 DNA: TGTGCCAGCAGCCAAGATTTCGGACAGGCAAATGAAAAACTGTTTTTT. Its translation is CASSQDFGQANEKLFF.

The CDR3 here is CASSEILSSYEQYF. The CDR3, as DNA: TGTGCCAGCAGTGAAATCCTTAGCTCCTACGAGCAGTACTTC. This rearrangement joins TRBV2 to TRBJ2-7; no clear D. Germline lookup yields CDR1 SNHLY and CDR2 FYNNEI. This CDR3 has 14 residues. The V end lost 2 bases, the J end lost 0 bases, and 8 bases lay between the germline ends.

The chain links TRBV25-1 to TRBJ2-2; tentative D call: TRBD2 (5 bases). Deletions cut 0 bases from V and 4 bases from J, with 18 bases between. The CDR3 contains 18 residues. Germline lookup yields CDR1 MGHDK and CDR2 SYGVNS. The CDR3 nucleotides read TGTGCCAGCAGTGAATATAACCCCCGAGGGTCGCGCACCGGGGAGCTGTTTTTT. Amino acid sequence: CASSEYNPRGSRTGELFF.

The rearrangement joins TRBV6-1 to TRBJ2-7; tentative D call: TRBD2 (5 bases). The CDR3 totals 12 residues. CDR1 and CDR2 from the germline V gene are MNHNS and SASEGT. Trimming shortened V by 9 bases and J by 1 base, and 10 bases separated the two germline ends. The CDR3 is CASYSGSYEQYF. In DNA form, the CDR3 reads TGTGCCAGTTATTCGGGATCCTACGAGCAGTACTTC.

The chain carries TRBV9 and TRBJ2-7; 8 bases agree with TRBD1. V lost 1 base, J lost 1 base, and 4 bases stayed unmatched. Germline loops: CDR1 SGDLS, CDR2 YYNGEE. This CDR3 is built from 15 residues. The CDR3 loop is CASSVQGTGSYEQYF. The CDR3 DNA reads TGTGCCAGCAGCGTACAGGGGACAGGTTCCTACGAGCAGTACTTC.

This clonotype has only a few counts. The chain has TRBV2 and TRBJ2-1; TRBD2 matches 7 bases. The CDR3 has 16 residues. Germline V gives CDR1 SNHLY, CDR2 FYNNEI. The V segment lost 6 bases and the J segment 0 bases; nucleotides outside the gene matches: 8. The CDR3 DNA reads as TGTGCCAGCAGGACGGGGACTACCTTCTCCTACAATGAGCAGTTCTTC. Encoded protein: CASRTGTTFSYNEQFF.

This chain uses TRBV12-3 or TRBV12-4 with TRBJ1-5; no firm D call. V lost 2 bases and J 2 bases, leaving 7 bases between the germline ends. The CDR3 totals 14 residues. CDR3 sequence: CASSLRLRNQPQHF. CDR3 bases: TGTGCCAGCAGTTTAAGACTTCGCAATCAGCCCCAGCATTTT.

At least ten counts were recorded for this clonotype. The V and J genes are TRBV7-9 and TRBJ2-1, with TRBD2 as a possible D gene (6 bases). The CDR3 is made up of 16 amino acids. V lost 5 bases and J 1 base, leaving 15 bases between the germline ends. Germline V gene lookup returns CDR1 SEHNR and CDR2 FQNEAQ (reference sequence). The DNA of the CDR3 is TGTGCCAGCAGCGGTTTAGCGGAACGATCCTACAATGAGCAGTTCTTC. Amino acids: CASSGLAERSYNEQFF.

This clonotype occurred many times. The chain employs TRBV5-1 and TRBJ2-1; D is ambiguous. This CDR3 comprises 13 residues. V lost 0 bases and J 5 bases, leaving 6 bases between the germline ends. Germline CDR1 SGHRS, CDR2 YFSETQ. The DNA of the CDR3 is TGCGCCAGCAGCTTGGTGGGAAACAATGAGCAGTTCTTC. It encodes CASSLVGNNEQFF.

The chain joins TRBV6-5 to TRBJ2-7; 11 nucleotides match TRBD1. Looked up from germline, CDR1 is MNHEY and CDR2 is SVGAGI. This CDR3 has 15 amino acids. V gave up 1 base and J gave up 6 bases; unmatched junction bases: 5. CDR3 sequence: CASSYWGQGGSEQYF. CDR3 in DNA: TGTGCCAGCAGTTACTGGGGACAGGGGGGCTCCGAGCAGTACTTC.

Remarks on this clonotype: A read error may be the cause here, since a much bigger clone is one base away. The chain is built from TRBV28 and TRBJ2-5; tentative D call: TRBD1 (6 bases). The CDR3 totals 15 residues. Germline V gives CDR1 MDHEN, CDR2 SYDVKM. V dropped 5 bases and J dropped 1 base, with 14 bases sitting between them. For the CDR3, the DNA is TGTGCCAGCAGTCCCCGGACAGACCCCCAAGAGACCCAGTACTTC. This encodes CASSPRTDPQETQYF.

The sample holds many counts of this clonotype. The chain recombines TRBV28 with TRBJ2-1; the match to TRBD2 covers 9 bases. The CDR3 loop spans 18 amino acids. Germline-derived CDR1 and CDR2 are MDHEN and SYDVKM. Germline trimming cut 2 bases from V and 2 bases from J; bases unmatched to any gene: 10. CDR3 residues: CASSLGGASGTAYNEQFF. For the CDR3, the DNA is TGTGCCAGCAGTTTAGGGGGGGCTAGCGGGACAGCCTACAATGAGCAGTTCTTC.

This clonotype was counted ten times or more. This sequence may be a read error, since a much larger clone differs from it by one base. The chain recombines TRBV18 with TRBJ2-5; D gene uncertain. CDR3 length equals 12 residues. Per the germline V gene, CDR1 is KGHSH and CDR2 is LQKENI. The CDR3 sequence is CASSPRRETQHF. CDR3 in DNA: TGTGCCAGCTCACCTAGGAGAGAGACCCAGCACTTC. Variable domain in full (rest from reference TRBV18 and TRBJ2-5): NAGVMQNPRHLVRRRGQEARLRCSPMKGHSHVYWYRQLPEEGLKFMVYLQKENIIDESGMPKERFSAEFPKEGPSILRIQQVVRGDSAAYFCASSPRRETQHFGPGTRLLVL.

This clonotype showed up many times. The V gene is TRBV20-1, the J gene TRBJ2-6; the D gene is possibly TRBD1 (5 bases). Germline V gene sequence: CDR1 DFQATT, CDR2 SNEGSKA (reference sequence). Between the trimmed V and J ends, which lost 1 base and 3 bases, there was a span of 10 bases. The CDR3 extends over 15 amino acids. The CDR3 sequence is CSARVPGFGANVLTF. CDR3 coding DNA: TGCAGTGCTAGAGTCCCAGGGTTTGGGGCCAACGTCCTGACTTTC.

This clonotype has a handful of counts. Lacking the conserved final phenylalanine or tryptophan, this CDR3 likely reflects a read error. The DNA is left out, because the CDR3 cannot be placed on it with certainty; the CDR3 is given as TCRdb lists it. The chain couples TRBV7-6 to TRBJ2-7; the DNA was not compared with TRBD2, the D call given in the table. The CDR3 spans 9 amino acids, including both terminal residues. In germline, CDR1 is SGHVS, CDR2 FNYEAQ. The CDR3 region is CASSRGLPA.

This clonotype was recorded only once. This may be a read error, as it is one base from a much larger clone. The V call is TRBV5-5, the J call TRBJ1-1, with D perhaps matching TRBD1 (6 bases). The V end was cut by 3 bases, the J end by 6 bases, with 18 bases between. The CDR3 runs 15 residues. CDR1 is SGHKS and CDR2 is YYEKEE in the germline V gene (reference sequence). CDR3 DNA: TGTGCCAGCAGCTCAGCCCAACAGGGCTTCCCTGAAGCTTTCTTT. It translates to CASSSAQQGFPEAFF.

This clonotype was counted between two and nine times. The chain carries TRBV10-2 and TRBJ2-3, with TRBD2 identical over 11 bases. CDR1 and CDR2 from the germline V gene are WSHSY and SAAADI. V dropped 2 bases and J dropped 2; count of bases not matched to a gene: 15. The CDR3 consists of 20 residues. CDR3 in DNA: TGCGCCAGCAGTGAGACTCCGTGGACTAGCGGGTTTAAGAACACAGATACGCAGTATTTT. Protein product: CASSETPWTSGFKNTDTQYF.

This clonotype has more than one count but fewer than ten. The V call is TRBV27, the J call TRBJ1-2, with D unresolved. V was pared by 8 bases and J by 3 bases, with 19 bases between. This CDR3 spans 15 amino acids. Germline V gene sequence: CDR1 MNHEY, CDR2 SMNVEV (reference sequence). The CDR3 here is CASSLKRPRDYGYTF. CDR3 DNA: TGTGCCAGCTCCCTAAAAAGGCCCCGAGACTATGGCTACACCTTC.